The source of this TCR beta chain is a study of early T cells in non-severe SARS-CoV-2 infection. This clonotype was seen repeatedly, ten times or more. At one of its ends the junction is not consistent with the germline gene, which may arise from a read error. CDR3 length equals 11 residues. CDR1 SGHVS and CDR2 FQNEAQ come from the germline V gene. Each CDR3 protein is one row after TCRdb ran MiXCR on the 5' RACE reads. The sample yields around 28,000 distinct CDR3 sequences, over 4.5% seen once. Sequenced sample: whole blood. The sequence was obtained from an adult who was a healthcare worker with PCR-confirmed SARS-CoV-2 infection or an uninfected control (not recorded which). The genes are TRBV7-8 and TRBJ2-7; TRBD1 or TRBD2 may be the D gene (5 bases each). DNA of the CDR3: TGTGCCAGCAGCTCCGGGACCGCAAGCCACTTC. Its protein product is CASSSGTASHF.